A selection of T cell receptor beta chains follows, all from one sample in a study of chemoradiotherapy in HPV16-positive cancers. Libraries were prepared by immunoSEQ multiplex PCR; TCRdb keeps only in-frame clonotypes and omits some of them. Seen here are tens of thousands of clones, about 88% observed once, and the top ten hold 2.5% to 4%. The sequenced sample was blood, obtained from a patient who underwent chemoradiotherapy. These receptors all stem from a human donor with HPV-associated anogenital cancer. Both conserved end residues are part of each CDR3. The D gene is left open where the match is weak. Clone size is stated in some rows and not others, as once, few, many or a class when expanded.

V gene	clone size	J gene	D gene	CDR3 protein	CDR3 DNA
TRBV5-6	once	TRBJ1-2	TRBD1	CASSLAQGVGGYTF	TGTGCCAGCAGCTTGGCACAGGGGGTAGGTGGCTACACCTTC
TRBV27	once	TRBJ1-1	NA	CASSLGGFNTEAFF	TGTGCCAGCAGTTTAGGGGGCTTCAACACTGAAGCTTTCTTT
TRBV30	NA	TRBJ2-5	NA	CAWRRDSRGETQYF	TGTGCCTGGAGGCGGGACAGCCGAGGGGAGACCCAGTACTTC
TRBV14	NA	TRBJ2-1	NA	CASSPTHNEQFF	TGTGCCAGCAGCCCGACACACAATGAGCAGTTCTTC
TRBV9	NA	TRBJ2-5	NA	CASSSWNQETQYF	TGTGCCAGCAGCTCTTGGAACCAAGAGACCCAGTACTTC
TRBV28	NA	TRBJ1-5	NA	CASSWDSGNQPQHF	TGTGCCAGCAGTTGGGACTCCGGCAATCAGCCCCAGCATTTT
TRBV9	NA	TRBJ1-1	NA	CASSVVDRKNTEAFF	TGTGCCAGCAGCGTAGTCGACAGGAAGAACACTGAAGCTTTCTTT
TRBV30	NA	TRBJ2-5	NA	CAWNLGGGLQETQYF	TGTGCCTGGAACCTAGGTGGGGGGCTTCAAGAGACCCAGTACTTC
TRBV7-8	few	TRBJ2-7	NA	CASRKGGPGSYEQYF	TGTGCCAGCAGAAAAGGCGGACCCGGCTCCTACGAGCAGTACTTC
TRBV7-3	few	TRBJ2-1	NA	CASSSPGYNYNEQFF	TGTGCCAGCAGCTCACCGGGATACAACTACAATGAGCAGTTCTTC
TRBV30	NA	TRBJ1-3	TRBD1	CAWSVVTGGSGNTIYF	TGTGCCTGGAGTGTTGTGACAGGGGGCTCTGGAAACACCATATATTTT
TRBV30	NA	TRBJ1-1	NA	CAWSPPGVEAFF	TGTGCCTGGAGTCCCCCCGGGGTAGAAGCTTTCTTT
TRBV6-6	NA	TRBJ1-6	NA	CASSYDGALISPLHF	TGTGCCAGCAGTTACGATGGGGCACTTATTTCACCCCTCCACTTT
TRBV7-7	few	TRBJ1-6	NA	CASSLASHSPLHF	TGTGCCAGCAGCTTAGCCTCTCATTCACCCCTCCACTTT
TRBV2	once	TRBJ1-5	NA	CASSDNRDQPQHF	TGTGCCAGCAGTGATAACAGGGATCAGCCCCAGCATTTT
TRBV9	NA	TRBJ1-4	NA	CASSSRQGSNEKLFF	TGTGCCAGCAGCTCTCGCCAGGGTTCTAATGAAAAACTGTTTTTT
TRBV4-3	once	TRBJ2-3	TRBD1	CASSHSVSPGDRPTSTDTQYF	TGCGCCAGCAGCCACTCTGTGAGTCCGGGGGACAGGCCTACTAGCACAGATACGCAGTATTTT
TRBV29-1	NA	TRBJ1-3	NA	CSVQGPGNTIYF	TGCAGCGTTCAGGGGCCTGGAAACACCATATATTTT
TRBV7-9	NA	TRBJ1-6	NA	CASTLYGDNSPLHF	TGTGCCAGCACTCTGTATGGGGATAATTCACCCCTCCACTTT
TRBV6-5	NA	TRBJ1-2	NA	CASSYLNVYGYTF	TGTGCCAGCAGTTATTTAAATGTCTATGGCTACACCTTC
TRBV5-1	NA	TRBJ2-5	TRBD2	CASSGDGGAVETQYF	TGCGCCAGCAGCGGAGACGGGGGGGCCGTAGAGACCCAGTACTTC
TRBV7-6	NA	TRBJ1-2	NA	CASSLAGRTSPNYGYTF	TGTGCCAGCAGCTTGGCCGGCCGTACCTCTCCTAACTATGGCTACACCTTC
TRBV19	once	TRBJ1-1	NA	CASCLGLWGTEAFF	TGTGCCTCCTGTTTGGGGCTGTGGGGCACTGAAGCTTTCTTT
TRBV5-4	NA	TRBJ2-4	NA	CASSLQGRNIQYF	TGTGCCAGCAGCTTACAGGGCAGAAACATTCAGTACTTC
TRBV6-6	NA	TRBJ1-2	NA	CASSGSGGGDGYTF	TGTGCCAGCAGTGGGTCCGGTGGTGGGGATGGCTACACCTTC
TRBV7-2	NA	TRBJ2-2	NA	CASSSTYTGELFF	TGTGCCAGCAGCTCCACTTACACCGGGGAGCTGTTTTTT
TRBV7-2	NA	TRBJ2-1	TRBD2	CASSLQGLAGAGDEQFF	TGTGCCAGCAGCTTACAGGGACTAGCGGGAGCGGGTGATGAGCAGTTCTTC
TRBV6-5	NA	TRBJ1-1	NA	CASSYSGGQPEAFF	TGTGCCAGCAGTTACTCGGGGGGTCAACCTGAAGCTTTCTTT
TRBV19	NA	TRBJ2-4	NA	CASNGDPQNIQYF	TGTGCCAGTAATGGCGATCCGCAAAACATTCAGTACTTC
TRBV7-9	NA	TRBJ1-4	NA	CARGPNEKLFF	TGTGCCAGGGGTCCTAATGAAAAACTGTTTTTT
TRBV18	NA	TRBJ1-5	NA	CASSFNGVGTNQPQHF	TGTGCCAGCTCCTTCAATGGGGTGGGGACCAATCAGCCCCAGCATTTT
TRBV19	NA	TRBJ1-2	NA	CASSLIGAGQFYGYTF	TGTGCCAGTAGTCTTATTGGAGCCGGACAGTTCTATGGCTACACCTTC
TRBV7-8	NA	TRBJ1-1	TRBD1	CASSLGDRRAKNTEAFF	TGTGCCAGCAGCTTAGGGGACAGACGGGCTAAAAACACTGAAGCTTTCTTT
TRBV9	NA	TRBJ1-1	NA	CASSVEVGLNTEAFF	TGTGCCAGCAGCGTAGAGGTGGGGCTGAACACTGAAGCTTTCTTT
TRBV7-6	NA	TRBJ2-1	NA	CASSPARGPSGEQFF	TGTGCCAGCAGCCCGGCGCGGGGGCCCTCTGGTGAGCAGTTCTTC
TRBV19	NA	TRBJ2-3	TRBD1	CASSFTGGDGTDTQYF	TGTGCCAGTAGTTTCACAGGGGGCGACGGCACAGATACGCAGTATTTT
TRBV29-1	few	TRBJ2-6	TRBD2	CSVEDPLGGGSSGANVLTF	TGCAGCGTTGAAGATCCTCTAGGCGGGGGATCGTCTGGGGCCAACGTCCTGACTTTC
TRBV2	NA	TRBJ1-1	NA	CASSVSPGGTAEAFF	TGTGCCAGCAGTGTCTCTCCCGGGGGAACGGCTGAAGCTTTCTTT
TRBV4-3	NA	TRBJ1-2	TRBD1	CASSQAGWTGDGYGYTF	TGCGCCAGCAGCCAAGCTGGTTGGACAGGGGATGGCTATGGCTACACCTTC
TRBV14	NA	TRBJ2-7	NA	CASSQGIGQSYEQYF	TGTGCCAGCAGCCAAGGGATTGGGCAGTCCTACGAGCAGTACTTC
TRBV7-8	NA	TRBJ2-7	TRBD2	CASSKEVGGRGYEQYF	TGTGCCAGCAGCAAGGAGGTAGGCGGGAGAGGGTACGAGCAGTACTTC
TRBV6-1	NA	TRBJ2-5	TRBD2	CASSETRTSGGKYF	TGTGCCAGCAGTGAAACCCGTACTAGCGGGGGCAAGTACTTC
TRBV19	NA	TRBJ1-2	NA	CASSSTSRVGYGYTF	TGTGCCAGTAGTAGCACATCCCGAGTAGGCTATGGCTACACCTTC
TRBV5-5	once	TRBJ1-2	NA	CASSYDSNYGYTF	TGTGCCAGCAGCTATGACAGCAACTATGGCTACACCTTC
TRBV4-3	NA	TRBJ1-4	NA	CASSQDHPEKLFF	TGCGCCAGCAGCCAAGACCACCCAGAAAAACTGTTTTTT
TRBV9	NA	TRBJ2-7	NA	CASSVRVHDEQYF	TGTGCCAGCAGCGTAAGGGTCCACGACGAGCAGTACTTC
TRBV4-2	NA	TRBJ2-7	TRBD1	CASSPSRQGNYEQYF	TGTGCCAGCAGCCCCTCCAGACAGGGAAACTACGAGCAGTACTTC
TRBV7-2	NA	TRBJ1-6	TRBD1	CASSFWDREVSPLHF	TGTGCCAGCAGCTTCTGGGACAGGGAGGTCTCACCCCTCCACTTT
TRBV7-3	NA	TRBJ1-2	NA	CASSPTGGNYGYTF	TGTGCCAGCAGCCCAACTGGCGGTAACTATGGCTACACCTTC
TRBV6-5	NA	TRBJ1-3	NA	CASSLTGGSGNTIYF	TGTGCCAGCAGTCTGACCGGGGGATCTGGAAACACCATATATTTT